This T cell receptor (beta chain) originates from a study of blood T cells in healthy people across ages. Study-wide findings and caveats: As age increased, TCR beta diversity per million T cells fell in a roughly linear fashion.

Notes on this clonotype: Its antigen is undetermined.

Combining a sample-barcoded 5' primer with a J-beta primer mix, a second PCR ran for about 7 to 11 cycles. A single record per CDR3 protein comes from TCRdb applying MiXCR to the 5' RACE reads. The sample holds about 590,000 distinct CDR3 sequences; about 30% are singletons and the top ten take around 16%. This TCR derives from an elderly woman in good health. What was sequenced was blood.

This CDR3 reads CSARLDPLAMWFF. The CDR3 DNA follows: TGCAGTGCTAGATTAGATCCCCTGGCCATGTGGTTCTTC. The V gene is TRBV20-1, the J gene TRBJ2-1; D gene uncertain. This CDR3 has 13 amino acids. Germline V gives CDR1 DFQATT, CDR2 SNEGSKA (reference sequence). The ends were cut back, 2 bases at V and 15 bases at J, with 20 bases in the middle.